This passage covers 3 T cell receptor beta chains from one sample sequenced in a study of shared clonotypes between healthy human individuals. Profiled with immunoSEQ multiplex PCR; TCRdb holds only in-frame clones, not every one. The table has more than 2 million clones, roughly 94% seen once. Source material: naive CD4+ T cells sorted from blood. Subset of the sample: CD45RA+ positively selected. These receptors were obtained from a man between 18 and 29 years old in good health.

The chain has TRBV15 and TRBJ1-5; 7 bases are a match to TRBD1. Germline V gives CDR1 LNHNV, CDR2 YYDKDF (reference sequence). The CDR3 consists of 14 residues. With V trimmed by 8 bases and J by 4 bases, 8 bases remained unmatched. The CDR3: CATSTGMGNQPQHF. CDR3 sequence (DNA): TGTGCCACCTCGACAGGGATGGGGAATCAGCCCCAGCATTTT. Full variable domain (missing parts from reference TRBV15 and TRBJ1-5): DAMVIQNPRYQVTQFGKPVTLSCSQTLNHNVMYWYQQKSSQAPKLLFHYYDKDFNNEADTPDNFQSRRPNTSFCFLDIRSPGLGDTAMYLCATSTGMGNQPQHFGDGTRLSIL.

The CDR3 loop is CASSQDRGRRGTNEKLFF. CDR3 DNA: TGCGCCAGCAGCCAGGACAGGGGGCGACGCGGGACTAATGAAAAACTGTTTTTT. This chain joins TRBV4-1 and TRBJ1-4, with 11 nucleotides matching TRBD1. Trimming removed 3 bases from V and 2 bases from J; junction bases left unmatched: 8. CDR3 length: 18 residues. Germline values: CDR1 MGHRA, CDR2 YSYEKL.

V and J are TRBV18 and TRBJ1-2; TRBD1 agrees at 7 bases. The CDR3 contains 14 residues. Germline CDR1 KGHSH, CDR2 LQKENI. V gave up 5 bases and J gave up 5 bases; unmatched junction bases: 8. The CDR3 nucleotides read TGTGCCAGCTCAGGCGACAGGGCCGGGTATGGCTACACCTTC. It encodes CASSGDRAGYGYTF.